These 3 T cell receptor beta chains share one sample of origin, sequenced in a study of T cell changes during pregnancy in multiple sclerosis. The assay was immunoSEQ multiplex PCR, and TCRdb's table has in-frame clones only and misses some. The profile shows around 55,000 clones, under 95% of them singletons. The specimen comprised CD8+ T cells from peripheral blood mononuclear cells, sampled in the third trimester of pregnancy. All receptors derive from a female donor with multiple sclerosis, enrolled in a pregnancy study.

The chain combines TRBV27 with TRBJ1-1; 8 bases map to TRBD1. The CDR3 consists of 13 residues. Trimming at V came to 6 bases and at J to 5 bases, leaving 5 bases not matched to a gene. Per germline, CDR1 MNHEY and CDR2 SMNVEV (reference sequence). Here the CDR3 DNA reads TGTGCCAGCAGAATGACAGGGGATACTGAAGCTTTCTTT. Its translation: CASRMTGDTEAFF.

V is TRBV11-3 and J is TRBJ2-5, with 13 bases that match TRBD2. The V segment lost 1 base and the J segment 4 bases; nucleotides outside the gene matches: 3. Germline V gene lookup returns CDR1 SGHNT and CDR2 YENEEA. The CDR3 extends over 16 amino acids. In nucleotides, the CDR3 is TGTGCCAGCAGCTTAGGGACTAGCGGGAGTGGAGAGACCCAGTACTTC. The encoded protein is CASSLGTSGSGETQYF.

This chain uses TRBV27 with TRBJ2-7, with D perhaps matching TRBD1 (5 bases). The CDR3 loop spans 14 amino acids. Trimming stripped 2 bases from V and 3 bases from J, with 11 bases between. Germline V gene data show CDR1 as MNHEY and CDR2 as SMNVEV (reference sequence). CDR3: CASSLGAGFYEQYF. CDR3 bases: TGTGCCAGCAGTTTAGGGGCCGGTTTCTACGAGCAGTACTTC.